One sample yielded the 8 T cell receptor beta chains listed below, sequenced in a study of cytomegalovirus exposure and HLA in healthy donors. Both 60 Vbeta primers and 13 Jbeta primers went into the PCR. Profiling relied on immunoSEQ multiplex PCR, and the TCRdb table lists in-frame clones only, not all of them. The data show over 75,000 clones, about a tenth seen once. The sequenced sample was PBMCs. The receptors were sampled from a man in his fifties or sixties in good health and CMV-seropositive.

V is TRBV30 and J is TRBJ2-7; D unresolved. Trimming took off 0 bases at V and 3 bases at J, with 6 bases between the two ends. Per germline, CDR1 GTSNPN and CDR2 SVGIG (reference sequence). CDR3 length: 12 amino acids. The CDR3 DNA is TGTGCCTGGAGTGTATCCAACTACGAGCAGTACTTC. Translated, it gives CAWSVSNYEQYF.

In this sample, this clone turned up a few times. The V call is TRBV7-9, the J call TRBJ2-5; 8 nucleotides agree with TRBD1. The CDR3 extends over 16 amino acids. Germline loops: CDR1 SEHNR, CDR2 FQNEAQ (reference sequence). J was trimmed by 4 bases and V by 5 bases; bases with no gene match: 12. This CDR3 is CASSTGDRLSAETQYF. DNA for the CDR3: TGTGCCAGCAGCACAGGGGACAGGCTTTCGGCAGAGACCCAGTACTTC.

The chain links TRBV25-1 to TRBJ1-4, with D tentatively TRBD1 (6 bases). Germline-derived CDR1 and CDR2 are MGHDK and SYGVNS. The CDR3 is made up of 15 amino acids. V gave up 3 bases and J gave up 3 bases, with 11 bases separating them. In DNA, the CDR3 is TGTGCCAGCAGTGATTACAGGGCGGCTAATGAAAAACTGTTTTTT. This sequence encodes CASSDYRAANEKLFF.

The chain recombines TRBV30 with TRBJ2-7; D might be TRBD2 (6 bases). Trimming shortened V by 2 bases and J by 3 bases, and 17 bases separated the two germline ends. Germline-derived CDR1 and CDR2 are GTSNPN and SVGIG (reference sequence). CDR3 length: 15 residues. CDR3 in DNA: TGTGCCTGGAGTTGGGGGGTGGGCTTCAGCTACGAGCAGTACTTC. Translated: CAWSWGVGFSYEQYF.

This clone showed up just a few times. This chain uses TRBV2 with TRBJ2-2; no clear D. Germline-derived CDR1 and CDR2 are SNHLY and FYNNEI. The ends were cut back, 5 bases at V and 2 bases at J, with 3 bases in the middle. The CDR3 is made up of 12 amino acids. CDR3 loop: CASSRNTGELFF. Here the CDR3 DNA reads TGTGCCAGCAGTCGTAACACCGGGGAGCTGTTTTTT.

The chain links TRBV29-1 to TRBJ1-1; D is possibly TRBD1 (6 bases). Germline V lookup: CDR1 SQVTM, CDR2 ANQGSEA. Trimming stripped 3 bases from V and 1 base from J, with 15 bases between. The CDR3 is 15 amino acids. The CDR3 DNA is TGCAGCGTTGATAGTATAGGGGGGGCGAACACTGAAGCTTTCTTT. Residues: CSVDSIGGANTEAFF.

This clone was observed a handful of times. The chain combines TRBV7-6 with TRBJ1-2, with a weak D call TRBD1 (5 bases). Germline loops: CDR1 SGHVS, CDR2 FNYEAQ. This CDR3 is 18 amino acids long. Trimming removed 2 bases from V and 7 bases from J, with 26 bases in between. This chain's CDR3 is CASSLTLGASAGVVGYTF. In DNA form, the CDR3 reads TGTGCCAGCAGCTTAACGTTAGGGGCCTCGGCTGGGGTGGTTGGCTACACCTTC.

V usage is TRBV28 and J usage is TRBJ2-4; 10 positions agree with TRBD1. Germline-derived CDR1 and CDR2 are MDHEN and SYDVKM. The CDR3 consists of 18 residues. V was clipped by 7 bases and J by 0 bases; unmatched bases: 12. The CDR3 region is CASNSPGTGVLAKNIQYF. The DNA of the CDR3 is TGTGCCAGCAACTCCCCCGGGACAGGGGTCCTAGCCAAAAACATTCAGTACTTC.